These 28 T cell receptor beta chains came from one sample sequenced in a study of T cell repertoires in cytomegalovirus infection. No antigens are known for them. In TCRdb, the reads were re-called with MiXCR into one record per CDR3 protein. The data contain approximately 600,000 distinct CDR3 sequences, about 40% of them singletons. This sample comprised cultured PBMCs, obtained from culture after CMV antigen stimulation. These receptor sequences come from a human donor in good health (CMV status not recorded). Some clones in this sample may be carry-over from other donors' samples.

The chain's CDR3 is CASSIATDRDRSSYEQYF. CDR3 in DNA: TGTGCCAGTAGTATAGCCACCGACCGGGACAGGAGCTCCTACGAGCAGTACTTC. V usage is TRBV19 and J usage is TRBJ2-7, with 8 bases matching TRBD1. Germline CDR1 reads LNHDA; CDR2 reads SQIVND (reference sequence). The V gene end was trimmed by 1 base and the J gene end by 0 bases; junction bases not matched to a gene: 11. The length of the CDR3 is 18 residues.

The chain is built from TRBV7-9 and TRBJ2-1; no clear D. V lost 3 bases to trimming and J lost 3 bases, with 9 bases between them. The CDR3 totals 14 residues. Looked up from germline, CDR1 is SEHNR and CDR2 is FQNEAQ (reference sequence). CDR3 in DNA: TGTGCCAGCAGCTTTTCCTCATACTACAATGAGCAGTTCTTC. It translates to CASSFSSYYNEQFF.

This clonotype came up once. J is TRBJ2-1 and V is TRBV20-1; D not certain. The germline V gene has CDR1 DFQATT and CDR2 SNEGSKA (reference sequence). V gave up 1 base and J gave up 2 bases, with 9 bases separating them. The CDR3 spans 14 residues. The CDR3 spells CSARVQWAYNEQFF. The CDR3 region has the DNA TGCAGTGCTAGAGTCCAGTGGGCCTACAATGAGCAGTTCTTC.

This clonotype has only a few counts. The V gene is TRBV5-1, the J gene TRBJ2-3; TRBD1 matches at 9 bases. V was clipped by 0 bases and J by 4 bases; unmatched bases: 9. This CDR3 is 17 amino acids long. Germline assignment: CDR1 SGHRS and CDR2 YFSETQ. CDR3 in DNA: TGCGCCAGCAGCTTGGCAAAACAGGGGGCGCCGGCAGATACGCAGTATTTT. This encodes CASSLAKQGAPADTQYF. The full variable domain, completed using reference TRBV5-1 and TRBJ2-3, is KAGVTQTPRYLIKTRGQQVTLSCSPISGHRSVSWYQQTPGQGLQFLFEYFSETQRNKGNFPGRFSGRQFSNSRSEMNVSTLELGDSALYLCASSLAKQGAPADTQYFGPGTRLTVL.

The chain links TRBV20-1 to TRBJ2-7; possible D gene TRBD1, 5 bases. This CDR3 contains 16 residues. Trimming removed 5 bases at V and 0 bases at J, with 20 bases between. Per the germline V gene, CDR1 is DFQATT and CDR2 is SNEGSKA (reference sequence). The CDR3: CSAANAGPESSYEQYF. The CDR3 bases are TGCAGTGCTGCTAATGCAGGGCCAGAGAGCTCCTACGAGCAGTACTTC.

J is TRBJ1-1 and V is TRBV11-3, with D possibly matching TRBD1 (5 bases). The CDR3 runs 14 residues. V lost 5 bases and J lost 1, with 11 bases in between. Germline V gives CDR1 SGHNT, CDR2 YENEEA. CDR3 sequence reads: CASSASGGNTEAFF. DNA of the CDR3: TGTGCCAGCAGCGCATCGGGGGGGAACACTGAAGCTTTCTTT.

As DNA, the CDR3 is TGTGCCAGTGGGACACTGCAGCCCCAGCATTTT. Its protein product is CASGTLQPQHF. The chain employs TRBV19 and TRBJ1-5, with a weak D call TRBD1 (6 bases). From germline, CDR1 is LNHDA and CDR2 SQIVND (reference sequence). The CDR3 has 11 residues. V was clipped by 8 bases and J by 7 bases, with 9 bases between them.

The rearrangement uses TRBV15 and TRBJ1-4; D is ambiguous. CDR1 is LNHNV, CDR2 YYDKDF, per germline (reference sequence). CDR3 length: 15 residues. Trimming removed 8 bases at V and 0 bases at J, with 13 bases between. In DNA, the CDR3 is TGTGCCACCTTTCTTCGCCACACAACTAATGAAAAACTGTTTTTT. As protein: CATFLRHTTNEKLFF.

The CDR3 loop is CASSPRTGFYEQFF. DNA of the CDR3: TGTGCCAGCTCACCCCGGACGGGATTTTATGAGCAGTTCTTC. This chain links TRBV18 with TRBJ2-1; tentatively, D is TRBD2 (5 bases). The CDR3 loop spans 14 amino acids. CDR1 KGHSH and CDR2 LQKENI come from the germline V gene. Trimming left V 3 bases short and J 8 bases short, with 14 bases between.

The chain has TRBV11-2 and TRBJ2-7; 8 bases match TRBD1. V shed 4 bases, J shed 6 bases, and the junction held 17 bases outside the gene matches. Germline V gene lookup returns CDR1 SGHAT and CDR2 FQNNGV. The CDR3 length is 17 residues. CDR3 residues: CASSSDRFGQGRGEQYF. In DNA form, the CDR3 reads TGTGCCAGCAGCTCGGATAGGTTTGGACAGGGTAGGGGCGAGCAGTACTTC.

This clonotype was detected only a few times. This rearrangement joins TRBV10-3 to TRBJ2-2, with D tentatively TRBD1 (5 bases). Trimming shortened V by 8 bases and J by 7 bases, and 17 bases separated the two germline ends. The length of the CDR3 is 14 residues. Per germline, CDR1 ENHRY and CDR2 SYGVKD. CDR3 coding DNA: TGTGCCATCGAGTCGGATCAGGGTGACGGGGAGCTGTTTTTT. Its translation is CAIESDQGDGELFF.

The chain uses TRBV19 and TRBJ2-7; 8 bases align to TRBD1. Trimming removed 6 bases from V and 0 bases from J; junction bases left unmatched: 7. The CDR3 sequence is 15 residues long. Germline assignment: CDR1 LNHDA and CDR2 SQIVND (reference sequence). The CDR3: CASRAGTGPSYEQYF. CDR3 bases: TGTGCCAGTAGGGCAGGGACAGGACCCTCCTACGAGCAGTACTTC.

The chain is built from TRBV20-1 and TRBJ2-7; 14 bases are shared with TRBD2. CDR1 is DFQATT, CDR2 SNEGSKA, per germline (reference sequence). There are 16 residues in the CDR3. V dropped 4 bases and J dropped 1; count of bases not matched to a gene: 6. The CDR3 region has the DNA TGCAGTGCTACCGGGACTAGCGGGGGTCTATCCTACGAGCAGTACTTC. It codes for CSATGTSGGLSYEQYF.

The V gene is TRBV7-9, the J gene TRBJ2-7, with no clear D. CDR3 size: 15 residues. V lost 5 bases and J 0 bases, leaving 14 bases between the germline ends. Germline V CDR1 and CDR2: SEHNR, FQNEAQ (reference sequence). DNA of the CDR3: TGTGCCAGCAGCCCAGTTTCGGGCAGCTCCTACGAGCAGTACTTC. It codes for CASSPVSGSSYEQYF.

This clonotype has only a few counts. The chain is built from TRBV3-1 and TRBJ1-2; tentative D call: TRBD1 (5 bases). The ends were cut back, 3 bases at V and 4 bases at J, with 15 bases in the middle. The length of the CDR3 is 15 residues. Germline lookup yields CDR1 LGHDT and CDR2 YNNKEL (reference sequence). In DNA form, the CDR3 reads TGTGCCAGCAGCCACGTTGCGGGGACCATCTATGGCTACACCTTC. Its protein is CASSHVAGTIYGYTF.

Only a few counts were recorded for this clonotype. J is TRBJ2-2 and V is TRBV7-2; no reliable D call. There are 13 residues in the CDR3. Trimming shortened V by 1 base and J by 8 bases, and 8 bases separated the two germline ends. The germline CDR1 and CDR2 sequences are SGHTA and FQGNSA. CDR3 residues: CASSLGPLGELFF. CDR3 bases: TGTGCCAGCAGCTTAGGTCCCTTGGGGGAGCTGTTTTTT.

The rearrangement links TRBV7-9 to TRBJ2-7, with 7 bases fitting TRBD1. The V gene's germline CDR1 is SEHNR and CDR2 FQNEAQ (reference sequence). V was clipped by 5 bases and J by 5 bases; unmatched bases: 12. CDR3 length: 15 amino acids. The CDR3 region has the DNA TGTGCCAGCAGCATCGGACAGGCCGGACTGGACGAGCAGTACTTC. This encodes CASSIGQAGLDEQYF.

This clonotype was counted at least ten times. The chain joins TRBV7-2 to TRBJ2-7; 9 nucleotides line up with TRBD2. Per the germline V gene, CDR1 is SGHTA and CDR2 is FQGNSA. CDR3 length: 14 amino acids. J was trimmed by 6 bases and V by 3 bases; bases with no gene match: 6. The CDR3 nucleotides read TGTGCCAGCAGCTTGGCGGGGGGGTTAGGCGAGCAGTACTTC. Protein sequence: CASSLAGGLGEQYF. The variable domain in full, with the rest retrieved from reference TRBV7-2 and TRBJ2-7, is GAGVSQSPSNKVTEKGKDVELRCDPISGHTALYWYRQSLGQGLEFLIYFQGNSAPDKSGLPSDRFSAERTGGSVSTLTIQRTQQEDSAVYLCASSLAGGLGEQYFGPGTRLTVT.

The gene calls are TRBV19 and TRBJ2-7; TRBD1 is a possible D gene (5 bases). V lost 3 bases and J 3 bases, leaving 12 bases between the germline ends. Per germline, CDR1 LNHDA and CDR2 SQIVND (reference sequence). The CDR3 sequence is 14 residues long. For the CDR3, the DNA is TGTGCCAGTAGTATTCTGGGCAGGGACTACGAGCAGTACTTC. Its protein product is CASSILGRDYEQYF.

The table lists this clonotype with many counts. The chain recombines TRBV7-2 with TRBJ2-3; D is undetermined. The CDR3 length is 12 residues. CDR1 SGHTA and CDR2 FQGNSA come from the germline V gene. The germline V and J ends were trimmed by 1 base and 4 bases, with 3 bases remaining between them. CDR3 bases: TGTGCCAGCAGCTTAGATTCAGATACGCAGTATTTT. Protein: CASSLDSDTQYF. The full variable domain, rest sourced from reference TRBV7-2 and TRBJ2-3, is GAGVSQSPSNKVTEKGKDVELRCDPISGHTALYWYRQSLGQGLEFLIYFQGNSAPDKSGLPSDRFSAERTGGSVSTLTIQRTQQEDSAVYLCASSLDSDTQYFGPGTRLTVL.

J is TRBJ1-6 and V is TRBV6-1; no firm D call. V gave up 2 bases and J gave up 6 bases, with 14 bases separating them. CDR1 and CDR2 from the germline V gene are MNHNS and SASEGT. The CDR3 totals 16 residues. This chain's CDR3 is CASSESTGQFNSPLHF. The CDR3 region has the DNA TGTGCCAGCAGTGAATCGACGGGCCAGTTTAATTCACCCCTCCACTTT.

The table lists this clonotype with a few counts. This chain links TRBV5-4 with TRBJ2-2; a weak D match, TRBD2 (6 bases). V dropped 5 bases and J dropped 1 base, with 12 bases sitting between them. CDR3 size: 15 residues. In germline, CDR1 is SGHNT, CDR2 YYREEE (reference sequence). CDR3 sequence reads: CASSGRRGNTGELFF. The CDR3 DNA reads as TGTGCCAGCAGTGGCCGGCGGGGGAACACCGGGGAGCTGTTTTTT. Looking up the rest from reference TRBV5-4 and TRBJ2-2 gives the full variable domain: ETGVTQSPTHLIKTRGQQVTLRCSSQSGHNTVSWYQQALGQGPQFIFQYYREEENGRGNFPPRFSGLQFPNYSSELNVNALELDDSALYLCASSGRRGNTGELFFGEGSRLTVL.

This clonotype was counted ten times or more. The chain combines TRBV7-2 with TRBJ2-5; possible D gene TRBD1, 6 bases. V lost 0 bases and J lost 2, with 7 bases in between. Germline assignment: CDR1 SGHTA and CDR2 FQGNSA. This CDR3 contains 14 residues. CDR3 loop: CASSLAGAQETQYF. The CDR3, as DNA: TGTGCCAGCAGCTTAGCGGGGGCGCAAGAGACCCAGTACTTC.

CDR3 sequence reads: CASSQTQGYEQYF. CDR3 nucleotide sequence: TGTGCCAGCAGCCAAACCCAAGGGTACGAGCAGTACTTC. V is TRBV4-2 and J is TRBJ2-7; unclear D gene. The CDR3 covers 13 residues. V was clipped by 2 bases and J by 4 bases, with 9 bases between them. CDR1 and CDR2 (germline): LGHNA, YNFKEQ.

The rearrangement joins TRBV12-3 or TRBV12-4 to TRBJ1-1; D uncertain. The CDR3 contains 15 residues. V was cut by 4 bases and J by 0 bases, with 12 bases left in between. CDR3: CASSSQIGMNTEAFF. The CDR3 bases are TGTGCCAGCAGTTCCCAAATCGGGATGAACACTGAAGCTTTCTTT.

The gene calls are TRBV4-1 and TRBJ2-7; 7 nucleotides agree with TRBD1. V lost 5 bases to trimming and J lost 2 bases; unmatched junction nucleotides: 6. CDR1 is MGHRA and CDR2 is YSYEKL in the germline V gene. This CDR3 has 14 residues. CDR3 bases: TGCGCCAGCAGCGTGGGACAGAGAACCTACGAGCAGTACTTC. Amino acid sequence: CASSVGQRTYEQYF.

The rearrangement uses TRBV7-8 and TRBJ2-7; 7 nucleotides match TRBD1. Unmatched junction bases numbered 6, after V lost 11 bases and J lost 2 bases. Germline CDR1 reads SGHVS; CDR2 reads FQNEAQ. This CDR3 region has 12 residues. CDR3 residues: CASTGDPYEQYF. The CDR3 region has the DNA TGTGCCTCAACAGGGGATCCCTACGAGCAGTACTTC.

This clonotype was recorded many times. This chain joins TRBV7-2 and TRBJ2-7; D call uncertain. Trimming took off 5 bases at V and 0 bases at J, with 14 bases between the two ends. This CDR3 spans 15 amino acids. Germline loops: CDR1 SGHTA, CDR2 FQGNSA. This CDR3 is CASSPGVRSSYEQYF. The CDR3, as DNA: TGTGCCAGCAGCCCAGGAGTTAGAAGCTCCTACGAGCAGTACTTC.